The rows below give T cell receptor beta chains drawn from one sample of a study of Ad26.COV2.S vaccination and SARS-CoV-2 variants. Some clones are missing from TCRdb's copy, which holds only in-frame ones; the method was immunoSEQ multiplex PCR. The sample lists about 350,000 clones; about 88% were seen once. The sample was peripheral blood, taken in a trial of Ad26.COV2.S vaccine versus placebo. These TCRs come from a person aged 18-65 years who received the Ad26.COV2.S COVID-19 vaccine or a placebo. CDR3s include the opening cysteine and the closing phenylalanine or tryptophan. The order of the fields is clone size, D gene, J gene, V gene, CDR3 DNA, CDR3 protein. The D gene is left open where the match is weak. The size of a clone is reported for some rows only, either as once, few or many, or as a class for expanded clones.

-,-,TRBJ2-5,TRBV29-1,TGCAGCGTTGAAGCACGGGGCGACCAGACCCAGTACTTC,CSVEARGDQTQYF
few,-,TRBJ2-3,TRBV7-9,TGTGCCAGCAGCTTAGCTCCCTTGGGGGATACGCAGTATTTT,CASSLAPLGDTQYF
-,-,TRBJ2-1,TRBV3-1/TRBV3-2,TGTGCCAGCAGCCGCTCCGGCGCGAATGAGCAGTTCTTC,CASSRSGANEQFF
-,TRBD1,TRBJ1-1,TRBV10-3,TGTGCCATCATTGGGGTTAGAAGAAGTGACAGGGGGGCCCCGCGGACTGAAGCTTTCTTT,CAIIGVRRSDRGAPRTEAFF
-,-,TRBJ2-3,TRBV6-6,TGTGCCAGCAGTTACGGGTCAGATACGCAGTATTTT,CASSYGSDTQYF
-,-,TRBJ1-1,TRBV19,TGTGCCAGTGGGAATACGATAGAATTGAACACTGAAGCTTTCTTT,CASGNTIELNTEAFF
-,-,TRBJ2-7,TRBV30,TGTGCCTGGACCACGGGATTGCTGGGCGAGCAGTACTTC,CAWTTGLLGEQYF
-,-,TRBJ2-7,TRBV7-9,TGTGCCAGCAGCTCTAGGGCCTGGGGGTCGGCCTACGAGCAGTACTTC,CASSSRAWGSAYEQYF
-,-,TRBJ2-3,TRBV10-3,TGTGCCATCAGTCGCTCCGGGACTAGCACAGATACGCAGTATTTT,CAISRSGTSTDTQYF
-,-,TRBJ2-7,TRBV5-1,TGCGCCAGCAGCTTGGCGGAACTAGGGCTGGACGAGCAGTACTTC,CASSLAELGLDEQYF